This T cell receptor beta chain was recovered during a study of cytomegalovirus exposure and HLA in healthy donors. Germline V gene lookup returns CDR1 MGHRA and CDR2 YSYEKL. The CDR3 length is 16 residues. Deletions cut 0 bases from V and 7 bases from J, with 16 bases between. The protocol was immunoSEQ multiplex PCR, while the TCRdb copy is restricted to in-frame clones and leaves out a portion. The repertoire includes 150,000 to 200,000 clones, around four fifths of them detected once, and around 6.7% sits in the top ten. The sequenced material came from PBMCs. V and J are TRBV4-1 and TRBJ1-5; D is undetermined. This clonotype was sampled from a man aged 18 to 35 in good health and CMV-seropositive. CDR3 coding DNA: TGCGCCAGCAGCCAAGAGGTCGCGGGTGCTAGGCAGCCCCAGCATTTT. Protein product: CASSQEVAGARQPQHF.